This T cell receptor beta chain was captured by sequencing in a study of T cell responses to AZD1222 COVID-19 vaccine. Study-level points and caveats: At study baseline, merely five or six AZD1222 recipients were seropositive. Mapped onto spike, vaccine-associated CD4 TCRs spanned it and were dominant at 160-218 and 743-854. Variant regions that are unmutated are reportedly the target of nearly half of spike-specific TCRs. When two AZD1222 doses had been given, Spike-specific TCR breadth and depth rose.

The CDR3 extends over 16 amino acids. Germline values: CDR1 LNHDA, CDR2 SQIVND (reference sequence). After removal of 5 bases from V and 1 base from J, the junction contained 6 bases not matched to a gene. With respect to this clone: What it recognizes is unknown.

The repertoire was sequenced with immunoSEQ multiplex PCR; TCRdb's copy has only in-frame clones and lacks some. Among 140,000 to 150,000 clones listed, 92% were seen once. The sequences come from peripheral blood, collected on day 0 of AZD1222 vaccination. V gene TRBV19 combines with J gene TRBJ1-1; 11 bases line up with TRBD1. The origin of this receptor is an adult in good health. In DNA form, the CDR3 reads TGTGCCAGTAGTCCCCGGGACAGGGGGAAGAACACTGAAGCTTTCTTT. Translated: CASSPRDRGKNTEAFF.